The sequence of this T cell receptor (delta chain) was determined in a study of γδ T cells in repeated Plasmodium falciparum infection. Study summary: Four controlled malaria infections with P. falciparum NF54 spanned less than 800 days.

This CDR3 comprises 13 residues. The V gene's germline CDR1 is TSWWSYY and CDR2 QGS. Vgamma9/Vdelta2+ and Vdelta2-negative gammadelta T cells were flow-sorted from PBMC for bulk sequencing. To note about this clone: It is likely a read error: a sequence one base away is far more abundant. This sample also contains other DNA sequences that code for the same CDR3.

TCRdb ran CATT on the multiplex PCR reads. The sample has about 57,000 delta-chain clones, around 1.7% seen once; the top ten hold approximately 15%. Sequenced material: gamma-delta T cells from blood. This receptor was obtained from a pool of human donors (malaria-infected and uninfected, not separated). The V call is TRDV1, the J call TRDJ1; weak D call: TRDD3 (5 bases). The J gene, absent from TCRdb, was called here by matching the DNA to germline. The CDR3 protein is CALGASPHDKLIF. The CDR3 region has the DNA TGTGCCCTTGGGGCATCGCCCCACGATAAACTCATCTTT.